Listed below are T cell receptor beta chains from one sample, sequenced in a study of T cell changes during pregnancy in multiple sclerosis. The method was immunoSEQ multiplex PCR; TCRdb's version includes in-frame clones alone and lacks a portion of them. The sample holds around 21,000 clones, around 88% seen once. The material sequenced was CD8+ T cells from peripheral blood mononuclear cells, taken in the first trimester of pregnancy. These receptors all come from a female donor with multiple sclerosis, enrolled in a pregnancy study. The conserved cysteine and the conserved F or W are not part of the CDR3 here. Fields, in order: J gene, V gene, CDR3 protein.

j_gene: TRBJ2-3; v_gene: TRBV9; CDR3aa: ASSVGLGTDTQY
j_gene: TRBJ2-5; v_gene: TRBV15; CDR3aa: ATSRDQGAEETQY
j_gene: TRBJ2-5; v_gene: TRBV18; CDR3aa: ASSPYRSFRETQY
j_gene: TRBJ2-1; v_gene: TRBV7-9; CDR3aa: ASSLGQTNEQF
j_gene: TRBJ1-1; v_gene: TRBV21-1; CDR3aa: ASTFDRLNTEAF
j_gene: TRBJ2-3; v_gene: TRBV12-2; CDR3aa: ASRLSGTKITDTQY
j_gene: TRBJ2-2; v_gene: TRBV14; CDR3aa: ASSQLAGQGHTGELF
j_gene: TRBJ1-2; v_gene: TRBV27; CDR3aa: ASRGQAYGYT
j_gene: TRBJ1-1; v_gene: TRBV30; CDR3aa: AWSQGENTEAF
j_gene: TRBJ2-1; v_gene: TRBV4-1; CDR3aa: ASSQGTSGSAYNEQF
j_gene: TRBJ1-5; v_gene: TRBV7-9; CDR3aa: ASSSTGASNQPQH
j_gene: TRBJ2-1; v_gene: TRBV7-7; CDR3aa: ASSPSPGTSGSGSYNEQF
j_gene: TRBJ2-7; v_gene: TRBV7-8; CDR3aa: ASSLASGRGFVYEQY
j_gene: TRBJ1-1; v_gene: TRBV7-2; CDR3aa: ASSPGTGKNTEAF
j_gene: TRBJ2-1; v_gene: TRBV7-9; CDR3aa: ASSSPPNNEQF
j_gene: TRBJ1-4; v_gene: TRBV10-3; CDR3aa: AISELMDRGEKLF
j_gene: TRBJ1-1; v_gene: TRBV7-9; CDR3aa: ASSFWTLNTEAF
j_gene: TRBJ2-1; v_gene: TRBV11-3; CDR3aa: ASSLTSGSYNEQF
j_gene: TRBJ2-1; v_gene: TRBV5-1; CDR3aa: ASSLFTSGEDEQF
j_gene: TRBJ2-3; v_gene: TRBV5-1; CDR3aa: ASSDRRLGSTDTQY
j_gene: TRBJ2-3; v_gene: TRBV19; CDR3aa: ASSIDIAGVRDTQY
j_gene: TRBJ2-7; v_gene: TRBV5-1; CDR3aa: ASSGGLAGGYEQY
j_gene: TRBJ2-1; v_gene: TRBV4-3; CDR3aa: ASSQERGNKPGNEQF
j_gene: TRBJ2-2; v_gene: TRBV6-4; CDR3aa: ASRTGDTGELF
j_gene: TRBJ2-7; v_gene: TRBV19; CDR3aa: ATPGRDRRLYEQY
j_gene: TRBJ2-7; v_gene: TRBV7-9; CDR3aa: ASSFGQGVIYEQY
j_gene: TRBJ2-3; v_gene: TRBV14; CDR3aa: ASSPSTDTQY
j_gene: TRBJ1-4; v_gene: TRBV9; CDR3aa: ASSSQGATNEKLF
j_gene: TRBJ1-1; v_gene: TRBV4-1; CDR3aa: ASSQDRGRTEAF
j_gene: TRBJ2-7; v_gene: TRBV5-5; CDR3aa: ASSLVVVGELPYEQY
j_gene: TRBJ2-7; v_gene: TRBV13; CDR3aa: ASSLRLAGVDEQY
j_gene: TRBJ1-1; v_gene: TRBV27; CDR3aa: ASTLAGMGTEAF
j_gene: TRBJ2-7; v_gene: TRBV7-2; CDR3aa: ASSLMGLAEDEQY
j_gene: TRBJ2-7; v_gene: TRBV19; CDR3aa: ASTLGQGAYEQY
j_gene: TRBJ2-4; v_gene: TRBV29-1; CDR3aa: SVDRENIQY
j_gene: TRBJ1-6; v_gene: TRBV7-6; CDR3aa: ASSWDTGPSPLH
j_gene: TRBJ2-1; v_gene: TRBV5-1; CDR3aa: ASSWPGLEQF
j_gene: TRBJ2-5; v_gene: TRBV9; CDR3aa: ASSVGRVHQETQY
j_gene: TRBJ1-1; v_gene: TRBV27; CDR3aa: ASSFRRGPLNTEAF
j_gene: TRBJ1-1; v_gene: TRBV7-9; CDR3aa: ASSGWGGEAF
j_gene: TRBJ1-2; v_gene: TRBV29-1; CDR3aa: SVEGGAVYGYT
j_gene: TRBJ1-1; v_gene: TRBV27; CDR3aa: ASSLQGANTEAF
j_gene: TRBJ2-7; v_gene: TRBV7-2; CDR3aa: ASNSRGSNLYEQY
j_gene: TRBJ2-1; v_gene: TRBV30; CDR3aa: AWSVCLGVGTDYNEQF
j_gene: TRBJ1-5; v_gene: TRBV2; CDR3aa: ASSDRGLNQPQH
j_gene: TRBJ2-3; v_gene: TRBV27; CDR3aa: ASSHPGLGADTQY
j_gene: TRBJ2-7; v_gene: TRBV15; CDR3aa: ATSTLPGGPYEQY
j_gene: TRBJ2-1; v_gene: TRBV6-5; CDR3aa: ASSRLAGGYNEQF
j_gene: TRBJ2-1; v_gene: TRBV11-1; CDR3aa: ASSFLLAPTYNEQF
j_gene: TRBJ2-1; v_gene: TRBV7-2; CDR3aa: ASSRMGLAGDEQF
j_gene: TRBJ2-3; v_gene: TRBV7-9; CDR3aa: ASSRYGGRETDTQY
j_gene: TRBJ2-1; v_gene: TRBV2; CDR3aa: ASSSGYNEQF